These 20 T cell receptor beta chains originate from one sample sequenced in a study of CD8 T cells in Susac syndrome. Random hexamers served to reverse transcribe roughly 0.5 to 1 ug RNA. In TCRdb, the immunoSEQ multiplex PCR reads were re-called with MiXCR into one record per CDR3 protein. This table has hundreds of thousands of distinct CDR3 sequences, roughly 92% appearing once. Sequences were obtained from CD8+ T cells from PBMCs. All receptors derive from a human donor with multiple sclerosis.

The chain's CDR3 is CASSGDSGNTIYF. The CDR3 DNA sequence: TGTGCCAGTAGCGGGGACAGCGGAAACACCATATATTTT. The chain carries TRBV19 and TRBJ1-3, with 7 bases fitting TRBD1. This CDR3 has 13 residues. With V trimmed by 6 bases and J by 4 bases, 3 bases remained unmatched. Germline CDR1 reads LNHDA; CDR2 reads SQIVND (reference sequence).

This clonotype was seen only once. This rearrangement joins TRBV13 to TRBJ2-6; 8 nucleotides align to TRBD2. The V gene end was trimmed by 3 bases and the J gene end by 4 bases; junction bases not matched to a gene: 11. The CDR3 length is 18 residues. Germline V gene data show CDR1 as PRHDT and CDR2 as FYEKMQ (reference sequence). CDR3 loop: CASSLETGGAQGANVLTF. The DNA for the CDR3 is TGTGCCAGCAGCTTGGAGACGGGGGGGGCGCAAGGGGCCAACGTCCTGACTTTC.

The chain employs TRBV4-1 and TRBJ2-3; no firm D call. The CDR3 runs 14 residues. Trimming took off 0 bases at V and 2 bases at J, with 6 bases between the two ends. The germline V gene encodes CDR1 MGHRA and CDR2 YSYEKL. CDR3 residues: CASSQDPYTDTQYF. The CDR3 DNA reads TGCGCCAGCAGCCAAGACCCGTACACAGATACGCAGTATTTT.

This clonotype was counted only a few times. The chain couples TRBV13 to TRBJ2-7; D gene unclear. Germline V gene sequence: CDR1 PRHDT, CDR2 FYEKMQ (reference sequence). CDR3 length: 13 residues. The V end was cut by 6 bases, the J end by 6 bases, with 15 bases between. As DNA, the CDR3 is TGTGCCAGCAGTGTTGACAAGCCCAGCGAGCAGTACTTC. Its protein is CASSVDKPSEQYF.

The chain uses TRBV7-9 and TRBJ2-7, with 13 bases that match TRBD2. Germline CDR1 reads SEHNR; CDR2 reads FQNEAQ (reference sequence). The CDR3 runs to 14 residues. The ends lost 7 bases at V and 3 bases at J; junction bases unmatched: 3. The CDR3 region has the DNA TGTGCCAGCACGGGACTAGCGGGAAACTACGAGCAGTACTTC. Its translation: CASTGLAGNYEQYF.

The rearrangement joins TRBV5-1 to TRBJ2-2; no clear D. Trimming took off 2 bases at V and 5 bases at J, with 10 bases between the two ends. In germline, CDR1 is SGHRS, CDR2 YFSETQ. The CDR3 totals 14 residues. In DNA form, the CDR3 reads TGCGCCAGCAGCTTAACCGGGCCAACCGGGGAGCTGTTTTTT. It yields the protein CASSLTGPTGELFF.

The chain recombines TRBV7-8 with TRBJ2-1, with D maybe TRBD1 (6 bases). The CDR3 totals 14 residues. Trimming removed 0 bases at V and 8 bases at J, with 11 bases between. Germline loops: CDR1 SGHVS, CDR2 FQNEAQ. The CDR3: CASSLAGTRDEQFF. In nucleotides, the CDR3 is TGTGCCAGCAGCTTAGCCGGGACAAGGGATGAGCAGTTCTTC.

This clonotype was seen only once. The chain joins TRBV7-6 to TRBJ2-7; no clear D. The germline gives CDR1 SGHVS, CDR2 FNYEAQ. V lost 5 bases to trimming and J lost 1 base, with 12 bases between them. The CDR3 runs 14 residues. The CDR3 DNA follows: TGTGCCAGCAGCCTTTTACCCGAATCCTACGAGCAGTACTTC. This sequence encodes CASSLLPESYEQYF. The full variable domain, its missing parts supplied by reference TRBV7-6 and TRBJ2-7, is GAGVSQSPRYKVTKRGQDVALRCDPISGHVSLYWYRQALGQGPEFLTYFNYEAQQDKSGLPNDRFSAERPEGSISTLTIQRTEQRDSAMYRCASSLLPESYEQYFGPGTRLTVT.

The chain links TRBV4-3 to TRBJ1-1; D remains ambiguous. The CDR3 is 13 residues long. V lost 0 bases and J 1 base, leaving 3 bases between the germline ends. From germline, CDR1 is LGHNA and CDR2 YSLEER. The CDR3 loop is CASSQDANTEAFF. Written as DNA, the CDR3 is TGCGCCAGCAGCCAAGATGCGAACACTGAAGCTTTCTTT.

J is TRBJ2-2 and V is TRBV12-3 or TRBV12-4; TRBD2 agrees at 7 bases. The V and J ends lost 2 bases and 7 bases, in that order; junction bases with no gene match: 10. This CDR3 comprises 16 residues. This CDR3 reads CASSLSNGGSGGELFF. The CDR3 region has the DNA TGTGCCAGCAGTTTATCTAACGGGGGGAGTGGCGGGGAGCTGTTTTTT.

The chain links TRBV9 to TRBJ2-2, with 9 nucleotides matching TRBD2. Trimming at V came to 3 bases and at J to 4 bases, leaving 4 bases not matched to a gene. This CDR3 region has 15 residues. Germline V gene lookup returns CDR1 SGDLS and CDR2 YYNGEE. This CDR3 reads CASSGGGASTGELFF. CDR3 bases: TGTGCCAGCAGCGGCGGGGGGGCGAGCACCGGGGAGCTGTTTTTT.

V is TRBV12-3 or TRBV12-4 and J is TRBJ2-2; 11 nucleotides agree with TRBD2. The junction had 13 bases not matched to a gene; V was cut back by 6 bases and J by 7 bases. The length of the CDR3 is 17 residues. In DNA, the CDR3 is TGTGCCAGCAGACCCTGGGATAGCGGGAGGGCCCACGGGGAGCTGTTTTTT. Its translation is CASRPWDSGRAHGELFF.

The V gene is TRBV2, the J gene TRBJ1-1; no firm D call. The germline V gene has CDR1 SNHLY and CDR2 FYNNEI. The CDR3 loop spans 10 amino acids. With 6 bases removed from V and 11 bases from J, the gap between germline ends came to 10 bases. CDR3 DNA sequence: TGTGCCAGCAGCGCCGGAACGGCTTTCTTT. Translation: CASSAGTAFF. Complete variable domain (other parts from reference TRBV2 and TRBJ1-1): EPEVTQTPSHQVTQMGQEVILRCVPISNHLYFYWYRQILGQKVEFLVSFYNNEISEKSEIFDDQFSVERPDGSNFTLKIRSTKLEDSAMYFCASSAGTAFFGQGTRLTVV.

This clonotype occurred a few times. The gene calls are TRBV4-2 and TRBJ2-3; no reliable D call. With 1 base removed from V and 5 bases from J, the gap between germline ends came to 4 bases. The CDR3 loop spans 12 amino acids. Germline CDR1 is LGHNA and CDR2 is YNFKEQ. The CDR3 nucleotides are TGTGCCAGCAGCCAAGCCGGAGATACGCAGTATTTT. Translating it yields CASSQAGDTQYF.

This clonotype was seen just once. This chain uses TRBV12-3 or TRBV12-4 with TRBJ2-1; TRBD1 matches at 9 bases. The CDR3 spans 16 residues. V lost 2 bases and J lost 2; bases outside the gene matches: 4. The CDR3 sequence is CASSLPRQGAYNEQFF. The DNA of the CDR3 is TGTGCCAGCAGTTTACCCCGACAGGGGGCCTACAATGAGCAGTTCTTC.

This chain's CDR3 is CASSGAGLLDTQYF. CDR3 nucleotide sequence: TGTGCCAGCAGCGGGGCAGGGCTTCTGGATACGCAGTATTTT. The J gene is TRBJ2-3, the V gene TRBV9; D perhaps matches TRBD1 (5 bases). Germline V gene sequence: CDR1 SGDLS, CDR2 YYNGEE. Trimming took off 3 bases at V and 6 bases at J, with 14 bases between the two ends. This CDR3 is built from 14 residues.

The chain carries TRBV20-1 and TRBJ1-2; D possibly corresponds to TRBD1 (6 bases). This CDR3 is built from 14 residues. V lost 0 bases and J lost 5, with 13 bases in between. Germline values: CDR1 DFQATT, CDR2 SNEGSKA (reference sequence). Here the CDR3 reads CSARDWQGTYGYTF. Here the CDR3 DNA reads TGCAGTGCTAGAGATTGGCAGGGGACTTATGGCTACACCTTC.

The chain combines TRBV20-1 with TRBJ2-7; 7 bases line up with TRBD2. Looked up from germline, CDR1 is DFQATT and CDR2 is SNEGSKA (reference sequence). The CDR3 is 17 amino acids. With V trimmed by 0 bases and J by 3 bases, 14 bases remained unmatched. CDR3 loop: CSARDGPTSDPYYEQYF. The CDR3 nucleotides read TGCAGTGCTAGAGATGGTCCTACTAGCGACCCTTACTACGAGCAGTACTTC.

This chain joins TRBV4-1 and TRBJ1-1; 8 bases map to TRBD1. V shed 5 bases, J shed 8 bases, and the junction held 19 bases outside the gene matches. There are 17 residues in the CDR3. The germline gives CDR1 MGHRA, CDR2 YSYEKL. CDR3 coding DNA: TGCGCCAGCAGCAACCTCCTTTCCGGGACAGGCCTAACCGAAGCTTTCTTT. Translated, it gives CASSNLLSGTGLTEAFF.

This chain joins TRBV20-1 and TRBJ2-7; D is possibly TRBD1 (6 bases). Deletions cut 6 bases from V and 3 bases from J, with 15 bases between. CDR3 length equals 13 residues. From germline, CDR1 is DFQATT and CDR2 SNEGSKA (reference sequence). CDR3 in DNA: TGCAGTGCACGCGACAGGTCTCTCTACGAGCAGTACTTC. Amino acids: CSARDRSLYEQYF.